One sample yielded the 28 T cell receptor beta chains listed below, sequenced in a study of patients and donors after allogeneic stem cell transplantation (TCRdb year 2020). The library was built by means of RT-PCR. TCRdb records NextSeq 550 as the sequencer. TCRdb redid the processing of the public reads, applying fastp at Q25 and MiXCR, and retained in-frame beta chains. Rows merge per CDR3 protein into single entries with the most common DNA and genes. Within this sample are about 72,000 distinct CDR3 sequences, with 26% of them counted one time only. 26% of the sample rests with the top ten. Sequencing was carried out using blood, either unsorted or a sorted T cell fraction (not recorded which). The receptors here all came from a human donor who was either an allogeneic HSCT recipient or a stem cell or donor lymphocyte infusion donor (not recorded which). It is not recorded whose cells these are; they may come from a transplant donor.

The V gene is TRBV20-1, the J gene TRBJ2-2, with 9 bases lining up with TRBD1. V gave up 3 bases and J gave up 5 bases; unmatched junction bases: 4. The CDR3 length is 14 residues. The germline CDR1 and CDR2 sequences are DFQATT and SNEGSKA (reference sequence). For the CDR3, the DNA is TGCAGTGCTAGTGGGACAGGGTTTACCGGGGAGCTGTTTTTT. Translating it yields CSASGTGFTGELFF.

This clonotype was seen more than once but under ten times. The chain links TRBV7-9 to TRBJ2-2; D not resolved. This CDR3 region has 17 residues. V gave up 10 bases and J gave up 0 bases, with 21 bases separating them. Germline CDR1 is SEHNR and CDR2 is FQNEAQ (reference sequence). CDR3 bases: TGTGCCATCCGCCCTCCAGTTCACAGCGCGAACACCGGGGAGCTGTTTTTT. It encodes CAIRPPVHSANTGELFF.

This clonotype has a handful of counts. J is TRBJ1-2 and V is TRBV20-1; 10 bases match TRBD1. This CDR3 is 13 amino acids long. V lost 5 bases, J lost 7 bases, and 7 bases stayed unmatched. CDR1 is DFQATT and CDR2 is SNEGSKA in the germline V gene (reference sequence). CDR3 coding DNA: TGCAGTGCTCGACAGGGGGCATTACGTGGCTACACCTTC. It is translated as CSARQGALRGYTF.

This clonotype has a handful of counts. The V call is TRBV4-1, the J call TRBJ1-1, with 7 bases that match TRBD1. With 4 bases clipped from V and 6 bases from J, the junction kept 5 bases outside the gene matches. Per germline, CDR1 MGHRA and CDR2 YSYEKL. CDR3 length equals 13 residues. Here the CDR3 DNA reads TGCGCCAGCAGCCCCCAGGGGGTCCCTGAAGCTTTCTTT. This gives the protein CASSPQGVPEAFF.

This clonotype was picked up one time. The J gene is TRBJ1-5, the V gene TRBV20-1, with D hard to call. CDR3 length: 13 residues. V was shortened by 5 bases and J by 6 bases, with 14 bases between the two germline ends. Germline loops: CDR1 DFQATT, CDR2 SNEGSKA (reference sequence). Here the CDR3 reads CSAGRGSGQPQHF. In DNA form, the CDR3 reads TGCAGTGCTGGGAGAGGGAGTGGTCAGCCCCAGCATTTT.

Only a few counts were recorded for this clonotype. This rearrangement joins TRBV12-3 or TRBV12-4 to TRBJ2-5; tentative D call: TRBD2 (6 bases). This CDR3 has 14 amino acids. V dropped 5 bases and J dropped 0 bases, with 10 bases sitting between them. The CDR3 loop reads CASSRLVYQETQYF. As DNA, the CDR3 is TGTGCCAGCAGTCGACTAGTTTACCAAGAGACCCAGTACTTC.

This sequence joins TRBV5-1 and TRBJ1-1; TRBD1 might be the D (5 bases). This CDR3 has 16 residues. Trimming stripped 6 bases from V and 0 bases from J, with 18 bases between. Germline CDR1 is SGHRS and CDR2 is YFSETQ. In nucleotides, the CDR3 is TGCGCCAGCAATCAATGGGGGTCCTCCTTGAACACTGAAGCTTTCTTT. Protein product: CASNQWGSSLNTEAFF.

This chain uses TRBV10-3 with TRBJ2-7; possibly TRBD1 for D (5 bases). CDR1 is ENHRY, CDR2 SYGVKD, per germline. This CDR3 has 16 residues. Trimming removed 5 bases at V and 3 bases at J, with 20 bases between. The CDR3: CAISPENYRPLYEQYF. The CDR3 nucleotides are TGTGCCATCAGTCCCGAAAACTACAGGCCACTCTACGAGCAGTACTTC.

This clonotype was observed many times. The V gene is TRBV5-1, the J gene TRBJ1-5; D is ambiguous. Deletions cut 3 bases from V and 2 bases from J, with 18 bases between. The CDR3 loop spans 17 amino acids. Germline assignment: CDR1 SGHRS and CDR2 YFSETQ. The CDR3 sequence is CASSSRASYVGNQPQHF. DNA for the CDR3: TGCGCCAGCAGCTCCCGGGCCTCTTATGTGGGCAATCAGCCCCAGCATTTT. Complete variable domain (other parts from reference TRBV5-1 and TRBJ1-5): KAGVTQTPRYLIKTRGQQVTLSCSPISGHRSVSWYQQTPGQGLQFLFEYFSETQRNKGNFPGRFSGRQFSNSRSEMNVSTLELGDSALYLCASSSRASYVGNQPQHFGDGTRLSIL.

The chain combines TRBV6-6 with TRBJ1-1, with TRBD1 as a possible D gene (6 bases). This CDR3 contains 11 residues. V was shortened by 4 bases and J by 11 bases, with 11 bases between the two germline ends. CDR1 and CDR2 from the germline V gene are MNHNY and SVGAGI (reference sequence). The CDR3 spells CASSSQGRAFF. The DNA for the CDR3 is TGTGCCAGCAGTTCCCAGGGGCGGGCTTTCTTT.

V gene TRBV6-5 combines with J gene TRBJ2-3, with 12 bases aligning to TRBD2. CDR1 and CDR2 (germline): MNHEY, SVGAGI. J gave up 3 bases and V 5 bases, and 12 bases lay outside the gene matches. The CDR3 is made up of 18 amino acids. DNA for the CDR3: TGTGCCAGCAGTGACAGACTAGCGGGGGCGTTTGGGACAGATACGCAGTATTTT. As protein: CASSDRLAGAFGTDTQYF.

By its share, this clonotype is medium-sized. The gene calls are TRBV27 and TRBJ2-5; D gene ambiguous. The CDR3 loop spans 12 amino acids. Germline loops: CDR1 MNHEY, CDR2 SMNVEV (reference sequence). The ends were cut back, 10 bases at V and 4 bases at J, with 13 bases in the middle. CDR3: CATVGLGETQYF. The CDR3 nucleotides are TGTGCCACCGTCGGCCTGGGAGAGACCCAGTACTTC.

V is TRBV5-1 and J is TRBJ1-1; 7 positions agree with TRBD1. The CDR3 loop spans 13 amino acids. Germline V CDR1 and CDR2: SGHRS, YFSETQ. J was trimmed by 4 bases and V by 5 bases; bases with no gene match: 5. This chain's CDR3 is CASSSGGSTEAFF. CDR3 in DNA: TGCGCCAGCAGTTCAGGGGGGTCCACTGAAGCTTTCTTT. Based on the CDR3 plus reference TRBV5-1 and TRBJ1-1, the full variable domain is KAGVTQTPRYLIKTRGQQVTLSCSPISGHRSVSWYQQTPGQGLQFLFEYFSETQRNKGNFPGRFSGRQFSNSRSEMNVSTLELGDSALYLCASSSGGSTEAFFGQGTRLTVV.

CDR3 loop: CSARDLGGFSSYNEQFF. The CDR3 DNA follows: TGCAGTGCTAGAGATCTCGGGGGGTTCAGCTCCTACAATGAGCAGTTCTTC. V gene TRBV20-1 combines with J gene TRBJ2-1, with 7 bases matching TRBD2. Germline values: CDR1 DFQATT, CDR2 SNEGSKA (reference sequence). The V gene end was trimmed by 0 bases and the J gene end by 0 bases; junction bases not matched to a gene: 8. The CDR3 runs to 17 residues.

This clonotype was seen a few times. V and J are TRBV7-9 and TRBJ1-2; D perhaps matches TRBD1 (6 bases). CDR3 size: 13 residues. V was cut by 6 bases and J by 7 bases, with 15 bases left in between. The germline V gene has CDR1 SEHNR and CDR2 FQNEAQ (reference sequence). CDR3 amino acids: CASSSTGRAGYTF. CDR3 coding DNA: TGTGCCAGCAGTTCAACAGGGCGGGCTGGCTACACCTTC.

This clonotype was recorded at least ten times. The chain links TRBV7-9 to TRBJ1-2, with unresolved D. V was cut by 6 bases and J by 7 bases, with 18 bases left in between. The CDR3 sequence is 14 residues long. CDR1 SEHNR and CDR2 FQNEAQ come from the germline V gene (reference sequence). DNA of the CDR3: TGTGCCAGCAGGCTTATGAGTAGCCACCTTGGCTACACCTTC. Translated: CASRLMSSHLGYTF.

This clonotype was found a few times. The V gene is TRBV7-3, the J gene TRBJ1-1; TRBD1 matches at 7 bases. Germline V gene lookup returns CDR1 SGHTA and CDR2 FQGTGA. The CDR3 extends over 13 amino acids. J lost 4 bases, V lost 5 bases, and 4 bases had no gene match. The CDR3 reads CASSVGQFTEAFF. The CDR3 DNA reads TGTGCCAGCAGCGTGGGACAGTTCACTGAAGCTTTCTTT.

In its sample, this clonotype was seen a few times. The gene calls are TRBV7-9 and TRBJ1-5; D is undetermined. Deletions cut 0 bases from V and 0 bases from J, with 12 bases between. From germline, CDR1 is SEHNR and CDR2 FQNEAQ (reference sequence). The CDR3 contains 17 residues. The CDR3 DNA follows: TGTGCCAGCAGCTTAGCGCTCGATAAGAATAGCAATCAGCCCCAGCATTTT. It yields the protein CASSLALDKNSNQPQHF.

This clonotype has just a few counts. The CDR3 DNA reads TGTGCCAGCAGCTTACCGCAGTCCAAGGGAAACACCATATATTTT. This gives the protein CASSLPQSKGNTIYF. V gene TRBV7-9 combines with J gene TRBJ1-3, with D uncertain. Trimming pared 2 bases from V and 4 bases from J, leaving 12 bases between. CDR3 size: 15 residues. CDR1 and CDR2 (germline): SEHNR, FQNEAQ (reference sequence).

This clonotype was seen more than once but under ten times. This sequence joins TRBV4-2 and TRBJ2-4, with 7 nucleotides matching TRBD2. The CDR3 totals 15 residues. Germline CDR1 LGHNA, CDR2 YNFKEQ. V shed 0 bases, J shed 3 bases, and the junction held 2 bases outside the gene matches. CDR3 loop: CASSQDRTSKNIQYF. The CDR3 DNA follows: TGTGCCAGCAGCCAAGATCGGACTAGCAAAAACATTCAGTACTTC.

The genes are TRBV14 and TRBJ1-6; 7 nucleotides align to TRBD1. This CDR3 contains 15 residues. Trimming at V came to 3 bases and at J to 9 bases, leaving 8 bases not matched to a gene. The V gene's germline CDR1 is SGHDN and CDR2 FVKESK. The CDR3 reads CASSHRQGDVSPLHF. Written as DNA, the CDR3 is TGTGCCAGCAGCCATAGACAGGGAGACGTTTCACCCCTCCACTTT.

V usage is TRBV5-1 and J usage is TRBJ1-1; D is perhaps TRBD1 (5 bases). The CDR3 spans 17 residues. Between the trimmed V and J ends, which lost 4 bases and 0 bases, there was a span of 19 bases. Germline-derived CDR1 and CDR2 are SGHRS and YFSETQ. CDR3 protein: CASSPVSIGAMNTEAFF. The CDR3 DNA reads as TGCGCCAGCAGCCCTGTATCGATCGGGGCGATGAACACTGAAGCTTTCTTT. Looking up the rest from reference TRBV5-1 and TRBJ1-1 gives the full variable domain: KAGVTQTPRYLIKTRGQQVTLSCSPISGHRSVSWYQQTPGQGLQFLFEYFSETQRNKGNFPGRFSGRQFSNSRSEMNVSTLELGDSALYLCASSPVSIGAMNTEAFFGQGTRLTVV.

There are a few counts of this clonotype. J is TRBJ2-7 and V is TRBV20-1; D may be TRBD1 (6 bases). V was shortened by 3 bases and J by 5 bases, with 14 bases between the two germline ends. Germline V gene sequence: CDR1 DFQATT, CDR2 SNEGSKA (reference sequence). The CDR3 spans 13 residues. This CDR3 reads CSASKGSGDEQYF. The CDR3 nucleotides are TGCAGTGCTAGCAAAGGATCAGGGGACGAGCAGTACTTC.

This clonotype was detected only a few times. J is TRBJ2-5 and V is TRBV9, with a tentative D call TRBD2 (5 bases). The CDR3 runs 13 residues. Per the germline V gene, CDR1 is SGDLS and CDR2 is YYNGEE. The V end was cut by 2 bases, the J end by 5 bases, with 10 bases between. As DNA, the CDR3 is TGTGCCAGCAGCGTCTCGGGCGGGGAGACCCAGTACTTC. Translating gives CASSVSGGETQYF.

This clonotype was detected a few times. V usage is TRBV14 and J usage is TRBJ1-3; TRBD1 is a possible D gene (5 bases). The CDR3 is 14 residues long. Trimming pared 4 bases from V and 0 bases from J, leaving 7 bases between. Germline CDR1 reads SGHDN; CDR2 reads FVKESK. CDR3 protein: CASSPGLSGNTIYF. The CDR3 DNA is TGTGCCAGCAGCCCGGGACTCTCTGGAAACACCATATATTTT.

The chain carries TRBV5-1 and TRBJ2-1; D not resolved. The germline V and J ends were trimmed by 6 bases and 0 bases, with 10 bases remaining between them. This CDR3 comprises 14 residues. Germline V gene lookup returns CDR1 SGHRS and CDR2 YFSETQ. The chain's CDR3 is CASNGRSSYNEQFF. CDR3 nucleotide sequence: TGCGCCAGCAACGGCCGGAGCTCCTACAATGAGCAGTTCTTC.

J is TRBJ2-1 and V is TRBV29-1; TRBD1 matches at 8 bases. The J segment lost 0 bases and the V segment lost 7 bases, leaving 2 bases of the junction unmatched. The CDR3 runs 13 residues. Germline CDR1 and CDR2: SQVTM and ANQGSEA. As DNA, the CDR3 is TGCAGCGACAGGGGGGCCTCCTACAATGAGCAGTTCTTC. As protein: CSDRGASYNEQFF.

The rearrangement links TRBV12-3 or TRBV12-4 to TRBJ1-1; 9 positions match TRBD1. The V and J ends lost 5 bases and 11 bases, in that order; junction bases with no gene match: 15. The CDR3 covers 15 residues. The CDR3 loop is CASSPPGQGGFGAFF. CDR3 coding DNA: TGTGCCAGCAGTCCCCCGGGACAGGGAGGTTTTGGGGCTTTCTTT.